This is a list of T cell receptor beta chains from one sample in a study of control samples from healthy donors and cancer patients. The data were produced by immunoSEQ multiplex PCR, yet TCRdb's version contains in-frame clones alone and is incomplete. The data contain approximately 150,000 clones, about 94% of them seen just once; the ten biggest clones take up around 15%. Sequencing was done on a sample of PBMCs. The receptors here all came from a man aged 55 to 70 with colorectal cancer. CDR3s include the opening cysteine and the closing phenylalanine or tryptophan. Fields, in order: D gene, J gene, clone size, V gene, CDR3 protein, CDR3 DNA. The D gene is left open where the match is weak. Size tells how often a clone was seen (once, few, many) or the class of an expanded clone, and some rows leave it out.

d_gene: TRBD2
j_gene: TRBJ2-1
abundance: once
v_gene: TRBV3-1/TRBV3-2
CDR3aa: CASSSSGGAYNEQFF
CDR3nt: TGTGCCAGCAGTTCTAGCGGGGGGGCCTACAATGAGCAGTTCTTC

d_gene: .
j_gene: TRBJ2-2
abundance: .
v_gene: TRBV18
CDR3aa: CASSPTAGNTGELFF
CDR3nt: TGTGCCAGCTCTCCCACGGCGGGGAACACCGGGGAGCTGTTTTTT

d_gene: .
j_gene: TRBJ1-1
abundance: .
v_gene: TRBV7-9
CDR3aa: CASSLKTERAEAFF
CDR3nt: TGTGCCAGCAGCTTGAAGACAGAGAGAGCTGAAGCTTTCTTT

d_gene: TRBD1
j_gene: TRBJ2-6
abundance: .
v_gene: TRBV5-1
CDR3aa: CASSPGQGSPGANVLTF
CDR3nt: TGCGCCAGCAGCCCGGGACAGGGGAGCCCTGGGGCCAACGTCCTGACTTTC

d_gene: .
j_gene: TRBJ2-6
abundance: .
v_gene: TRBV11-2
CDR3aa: CASSRSQGPGANVLTF
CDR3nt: TGTGCCAGCAGCAGATCCCAGGGCCCTGGGGCCAACGTCCTGACTTTC

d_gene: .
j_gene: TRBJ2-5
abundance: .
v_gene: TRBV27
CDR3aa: CASSLRFQETQYF
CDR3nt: TGTGCCAGCAGCCTAAGGTTCCAAGAGACCCAGTACTTC

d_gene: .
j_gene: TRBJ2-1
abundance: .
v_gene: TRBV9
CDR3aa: CASSVGQGGSYEQFF
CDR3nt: TGTGCCAGCAGCGTAGGTCAAGGGGGAAGTTATGAGCAGTTCTTC

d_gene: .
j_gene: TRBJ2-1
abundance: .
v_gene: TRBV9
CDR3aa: CASSVRPFEGTGTSYNEQFF
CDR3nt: TGTGCCAGCAGCGTGCGTCCATTCGAGGGGACCGGTACCTCCTACAATGAGCAGTTCTTC

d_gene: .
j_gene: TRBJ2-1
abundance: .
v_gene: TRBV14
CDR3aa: CASSQDGGEQFF
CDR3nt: TGTGCCAGCAGCCAAGATGGAGGGGAGCAGTTCTTC

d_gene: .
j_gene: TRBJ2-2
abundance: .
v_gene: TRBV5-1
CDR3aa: CASSPRLGELFF
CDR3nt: TGCGCCAGCAGCCCTCGTCTGGGGGAGCTGTTTTTT

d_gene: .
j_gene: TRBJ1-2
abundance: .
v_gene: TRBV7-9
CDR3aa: CASSLAGSANYGYTF
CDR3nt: TGTGCCAGCAGCTTAGCAGGTTCTGCTAACTATGGCTACACCTTC

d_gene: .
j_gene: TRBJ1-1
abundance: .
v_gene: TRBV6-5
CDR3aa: CASSYLTDSTEAFF
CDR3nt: TGTGCCAGCAGTTACCTGACGGATTCCACTGAAGCTTTCTTT

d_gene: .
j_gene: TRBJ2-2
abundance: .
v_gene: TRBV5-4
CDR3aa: CASSLERGTGELFF
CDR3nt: TGTGCCAGCAGCTTGGAGCGTGGCACCGGGGAGCTGTTTTTT

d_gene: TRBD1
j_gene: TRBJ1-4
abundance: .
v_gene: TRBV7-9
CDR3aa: CASSQGQLNEKLFF
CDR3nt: TGTGCCAGCAGCCAGGGACAGCTTAATGAAAAACTGTTTTTT

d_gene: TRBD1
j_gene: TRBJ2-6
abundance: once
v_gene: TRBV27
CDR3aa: CASSPTLRQGAPGANVLTF
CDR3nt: TGTGCCAGCAGTCCCACCCTCAGACAGGGGGCGCCTGGGGCCAACGTCCTGACTTTC

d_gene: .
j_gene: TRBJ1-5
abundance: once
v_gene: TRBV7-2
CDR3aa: CASSLRGDGNQPQHF
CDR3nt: TGTGCCAGCAGCTTACGAGGGGATGGCAATCAGCCCCAGCATTTT